These T cell receptor beta chains were read from a single sample in a study of blood T cell repertoires in COVID-19. Sequenced by immunoSEQ multiplex PCR; TCRdb stores in-frame clones only, minus some. The sample comprises about 180,000 clones, 70% to 90% of which are singletons, and 2.5% rests with the top ten. The sequencing input was peripheral blood. The receptors derive from a man aged 35 to 55 with active or convalescent COVID-19. Both conserved end residues are part of each CDR3. Each record gives: V gene, J gene, CDR3 protein.

>TRBV11-2|TRBJ1-6
CASSLSTGGNSPLHF
>TRBV5-1|TRBJ2-3
CASSFNGGAPDTQYF
>TRBV4-1|TRBJ2-2
CASSQERGREDTGELFF
>TRBV6-5|TRBJ2-2
CASSYESYTGELFF
>TRBV6-5|TRBJ2-7
CATQRGDSYEQYF
>TRBV7-9|TRBJ2-4
CASSSNQGAPHIQYF
>TRBV5-1|TRBJ1-2
CASSLVQNYGYTF
>TRBV7-8|TRBJ1-6
CASSSGQGISPLHF
>TRBV4-2|TRBJ2-5
CASSPTIGAGGPVQETQYF
>TRBV19|TRBJ1-2
CASSIGQGSYGYTF
>TRBV3-1/TRBV3-2|TRBJ1-3
CASSRLNDRGPGNTIYF
>TRBV25-1|TRBJ1-1
CASSEFGRTEAFF
>TRBV20-1|TRBJ1-1
CSARISGMAFF
>TRBV6-5|TRBJ2-7
CASLSQTYEQYF
>TRBV15|TRBJ1-2
CATSRDLQNYGYTF
>TRBV5-6|TRBJ1-5
CASSFSGNQPQHF
>TRBV6-5|TRBJ2-2
CASSPTSGLTGELFF
>TRBV5-1|TRBJ1-1
CASSLLGGSNTEAFF
>TRBV11-3|TRBJ1-2
CASSPTGTGGLRGYGYTF
>TRBV6-2/TRBV6-3|TRBJ1-5
CASSFPLSAQHF
>TRBV19|TRBJ1-5
CASSIQGGNQPQHF
>TRBV5-1|TRBJ2-7
CASSGATGFDEQYF
>TRBV19|TRBJ2-3
CASSRGELLTDTQYF
>TRBV19|TRBJ1-1
CASSMAANTEAFF
>TRBV30|TRBJ1-2
CAWGRTQGYGYTF
>TRBV6-5|TRBJ2-2
CASRGLGNGELFF
>TRBV21-1|TRBJ2-5
CASSPRGQGQETQYF
>TRBV14|TRBJ1-1
CATKRAGANTEAFF
>TRBV7-2|TRBJ1-5
CASSLAQGRGQPQHF
>TRBV5-1|TRBJ1-2
CASSSGSSVNYGYTF
>TRBV19|TRBJ1-5
CASSIAGMGNQPQHF
>TRBV28|TRBJ1-1
CASSLDGGMNTEAFF
>TRBV6-6|TRBJ1-2
CASSYVGTDNYGYTF
>TRBV6-6|TRBJ1-5
CASSQSNRGGGQPQHF
>TRBV7-9|TRBJ1-4
CASSLSLRGPTGYEKLFF
>TRBV5-6|TRBJ1-1
CASSGQGVNTEAFF
>TRBV18|TRBJ1-6
CASSPPNQNRQKIYNSPLHF
>TRBV7-9|TRBJ2-5
CASSSGWERGERETQYF
>TRBV7-9|TRBJ2-5
CASSYDIQETQYF
>TRBV14|TRBJ1-6
CASSQGSGNNSPLHF
>TRBV19|TRBJ2-1
CASSPSTGAYNEQFF
>TRBV20-1|TRBJ1-2
CSARAGVGYTF
>TRBV12-3/TRBV12-4|TRBJ2-7
CASSFSWGDEQYF
>TRBV27|TRBJ2-5
CASSFGLAETQYF
>TRBV28|TRBJ1-4
CASSPSPGGGNEKLFF
>TRBV5-1|TRBJ2-5
CASSLGGIPQETQYF
>TRBV11-2|TRBJ1-6
CASSLRGQYNSPLHF
>TRBV18|TRBJ1-6
CASSRPGQTRALHF
>TRBV7-2|TRBJ1-2
CASSRSRDTPSYGYTF